The source of this T cell receptor beta chain is a study of Ad26.COV2.S vaccination and SARS-CoV-2 variants. Study at large: A participant enrolled in the COV1001 Ad26.COV2.S trial arm provided the sample. Intramuscular Ad26.COV2.S doses were given once or twice, 56 days apart.

V gave up 6 bases and J gave up 1 base, with 15 bases separating them. Germline values: CDR1 MNHEY, CDR2 SMNVEV (reference sequence). The CDR3 totals 15 residues. Generated by immunoSEQ multiplex PCR, the TCRdb table keeps only in-frame clones and is missing some. This repertoire shows some 250,000 clones, roughly 90% found once; its top ten account for over 8.5%. Treatment denoted: some 20 received Ad26.COV2.S at low or high dose, single or two shots; about five received placebo; per-sample allocation not given. At day 63 after the first vaccine or placebo injection, samples were drawn. The sample came from a Boston adult aged 18-55 years.

Sample: peripheral blood, taken in a trial of Ad26.COV2.S vaccine versus placebo. The TCR originated in a person between 18 and 60 years old who received the Ad26.COV2.S COVID-19 vaccine or a placebo. This chain connects TRBV27 to TRBJ1-2, with D perhaps TRBD1 (6 bases). The CDR3 region has the DNA TGTGCCAGCAGGGGAACAGGGAGTGGTAACTATGGCTACACCTTC. The encoded protein is CASRGTGSGNYGYTF.